The 4 T cell receptor beta chains given below trace back to one sample, sequenced in a study of T-cell reconstitution after alpha-beta-depleted transplantation in children. During its preparation, the TCRbeta library received unique molecular identifiers. TCRdb analysed the PCR reads with MiXCR anew, one entry per CDR3 protein. This table holds some 490,000 distinct CDR3 sequences, around an eighth found once. The sample consisted of PBMCs from the stem cell graft donor, taken from the stem cell graft. The receptors originated from a human donor who donated a stem cell graft to a child with combined immunodeficiency.

The chain uses TRBV7-9 and TRBJ2-1; TRBD2 agrees at 13 bases. CDR3 size: 17 residues. The germline V gene has CDR1 SEHNR and CDR2 FQNEAQ (reference sequence). Trimming at V came to 2 bases and at J to 7 bases, leaving 8 bases not matched to a gene. The chain's CDR3 is CASSLRTSGRARNEQFF. The CDR3 region has the DNA TGTGCCAGCAGCTTAAGAACTAGCGGGAGGGCGAGGAATGAGCAGTTCTTC.

The chain uses TRBV28 and TRBJ2-1; D might be TRBD2 (7 bases). The CDR3 has 16 amino acids. CDR1 is MDHEN, CDR2 SYDVKM, per germline. With 6 bases removed from V and 6 bases from J, the gap between germline ends came to 21 bases. This CDR3 is CASRGDWGGRFNEQFF. DNA of the CDR3: TGTGCCAGCAGGGGGGATTGGGGGGGCCGATTCAATGAGCAGTTCTTC.

The chain joins TRBV11-1 to TRBJ2-3; D unresolved. The CDR3 consists of 16 residues. The germline V gene has CDR1 SGHAT and CDR2 FQDESV (reference sequence). The germline V and J ends were trimmed by 2 bases and 4 bases, with 16 bases remaining between them. CDR3 nucleotides: TGTGCCAGCAGCTTAAACGCTCTCGGCCAGGCAGATACGCAGTATTTT. This sequence encodes CASSLNALGQADTQYF.

The sample holds many counts of this clonotype. The rearrangement uses TRBV9 and TRBJ2-2; TRBD1 matches at 9 bases. Germline-derived CDR1 and CDR2 are SGDLS and YYNGEE. The CDR3 has 16 residues. After removal of 3 bases from V and 8 bases from J, the junction contained 11 bases not matched to a gene. Written as DNA, the CDR3 is TGTGCCAGCAGCGGACGGCCGGGACAGGGAAAGGGGGAGCTGTTTTTT. It yields the protein CASSGRPGQGKGELFF.